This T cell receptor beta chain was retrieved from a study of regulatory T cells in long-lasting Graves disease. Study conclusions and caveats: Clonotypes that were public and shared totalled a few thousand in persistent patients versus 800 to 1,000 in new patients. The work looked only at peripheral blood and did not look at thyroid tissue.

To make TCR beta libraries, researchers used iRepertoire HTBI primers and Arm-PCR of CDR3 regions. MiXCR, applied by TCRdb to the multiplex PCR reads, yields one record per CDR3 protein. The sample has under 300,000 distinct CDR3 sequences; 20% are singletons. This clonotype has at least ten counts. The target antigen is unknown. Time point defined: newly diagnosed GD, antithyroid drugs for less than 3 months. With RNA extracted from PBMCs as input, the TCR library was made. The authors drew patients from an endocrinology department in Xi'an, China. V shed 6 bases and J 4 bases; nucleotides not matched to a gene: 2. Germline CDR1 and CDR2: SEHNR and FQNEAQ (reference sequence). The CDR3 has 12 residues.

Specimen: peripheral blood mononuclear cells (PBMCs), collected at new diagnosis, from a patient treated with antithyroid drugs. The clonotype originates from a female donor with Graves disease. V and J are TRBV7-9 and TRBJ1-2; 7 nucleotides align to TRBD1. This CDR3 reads CASSRQGYGYTF. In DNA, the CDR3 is TGTGCCAGCAGTCGACAGGGCTATGGCTACACCTTC.